These T cell receptor beta chains were read from a single sample in a study of T cells after yellow fever vaccination. A single record per CDR3 protein comes from TCRdb applying MiXCR to the 5' RACE reads. The top ten hold 17% of the sample, which has hundreds of thousands of distinct CDR3 sequences, around 17% seen once. The sequenced sample was PBMCs, obtained 5 days after the first yellow fever vaccination. The source is a man between 18 and 35 years old who received the YFV17D yellow fever vaccine. Both conserved end residues are part of each CDR3. The order of the fields is clone size, V gene, J gene, CDR3 protein. The listing skips clone size in some rows; elsewhere it reads once, few, many or a size class.

once,TRBV2,TRBJ1-4,CASGLEGEKLFF
few,TRBV20-1,TRBJ2-5,CSASPPLAGETQYF
few,TRBV20-1,TRBJ2-3,CSASSGAGLTDTQYF
few,TRBV11-2,TRBJ2-5,CASSLDRLAGVETQYF
-,TRBV7-2,TRBJ2-3,CASSRRPTGRTSGGGTDTQYF
-,TRBV25-1,TRBJ1-2,CASSDSRRGFYGYTF
-,TRBV5-4,TRBJ1-4,CASSPDGDTNEKLFF
-,TRBV6-1,TRBJ1-1,CASSADRVGGEAFF
few,TRBV6-2/TRBV6-3,TRBJ2-5,CASSYLAEETQYF
many,TRBV6-1,TRBJ1-6,CASSKQGLIENSPLHF
-,TRBV5-5,TRBJ2-7,CASSLVGSREQYF
few,TRBV6-1,TRBJ2-2,CATSGGPNTGELFF
-,TRBV19,TRBJ1-5,CASSEGQRNQPQHF
few,TRBV20-1,TRBJ1-1,CSAREGHTEAFF
-,TRBV19,TRBJ1-1,CASNGGAMNTEAFF
few,TRBV20-1,TRBJ2-3,CSARPTDTDTQYF
few,TRBV4-1,TRBJ2-2,CASSRGTGGTTGELFF
-,TRBV6-1,TRBJ2-1,CASSVAGTTNFFNEQFF
-,TRBV5-1,TRBJ2-3,CASSLLTGAVYTQYF
-,TRBV3-1,TRBJ2-5,CASSPRYLAGGFGEYF
many,TRBV4-2,TRBJ2-1,CASSQGAGTSRSYNEQFF
-,TRBV5-1,TRBJ1-6,CASSVGGNTDNSPLHF
few,TRBV7-2,TRBJ1-5,CASSLQQGTHQPQHF
-,TRBV4-2,TRBJ2-3,CASSQKPGHNPGDTQYF